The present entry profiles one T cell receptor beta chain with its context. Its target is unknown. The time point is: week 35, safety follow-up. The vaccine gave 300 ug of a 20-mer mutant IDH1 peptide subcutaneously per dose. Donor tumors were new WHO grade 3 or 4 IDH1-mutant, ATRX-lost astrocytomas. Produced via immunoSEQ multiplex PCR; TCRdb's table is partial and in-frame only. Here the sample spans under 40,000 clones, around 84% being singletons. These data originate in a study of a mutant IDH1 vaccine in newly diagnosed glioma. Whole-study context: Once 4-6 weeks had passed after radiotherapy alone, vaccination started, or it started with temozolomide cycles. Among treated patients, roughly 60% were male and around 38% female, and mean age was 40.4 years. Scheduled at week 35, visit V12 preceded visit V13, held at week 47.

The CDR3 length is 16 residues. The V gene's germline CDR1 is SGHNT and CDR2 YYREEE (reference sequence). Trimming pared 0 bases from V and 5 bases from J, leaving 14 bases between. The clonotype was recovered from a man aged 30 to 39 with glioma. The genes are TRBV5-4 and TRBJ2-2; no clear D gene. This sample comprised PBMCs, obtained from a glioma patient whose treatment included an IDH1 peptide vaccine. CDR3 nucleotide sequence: TGTGCCAGCAGCTTGGAGGGCCAGAAAGTTACCGGGGAGCTGTTTTTT. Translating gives CASSLEGQKVTGELFF.